This T cell receptor beta chain was found in a study of patients and donors after allogeneic stem cell transplantation. Each CDR3 protein is one row after TCRdb ran MiXCR on the RT-PCR reads. This table holds almost 90,000 distinct CDR3 sequences, around 5% found once. The CDR3 extends over 12 amino acids. V was clipped by 3 bases and J by 8 bases, with 5 bases between them. This clonotype was observed many times. This TCR was recovered from a human donor who was either an allogeneic HSCT recipient or a stem cell or donor lymphocyte infusion donor (not recorded which). It is not recorded whose cells these are; they may come from a transplant donor. This rearrangement joins TRBV12-3 or TRBV12-4 to TRBJ1-6, with D unclear. Sequencing input: blood, either unsorted or a sorted T cell fraction (not recorded which). CDR3 region: CASSFSDSPLHF. The DNA for the CDR3 is TGTGCCAGCAGTTTTAGCGATTCACCCCTCCACTTT.